This T cell receptor beta chain was captured in a study of blood T cell repertoires in COVID-19. Study-wide background: COVID-19 samples from acute and convalescent phases originated in the United States, Italy and Spain.

In the original workflow: Reference gene primers were amplified, and this amplification served to estimate nucleated cell counts. Generated by immunoSEQ multiplex PCR, the TCRdb table keeps only in-frame clones and is missing some. D and trimming were read from the DNA, whereas the V and J calls and clone size are those reported in that table. Here the sample spans approximately 150,000 clones, 75% to 90% being singletons. Germline CDR1 MNHEY, CDR2 SVGEGT. This CDR3 has 15 residues. J lost 5 bases, V lost 1 base, and 5 bases had no gene match. The chain has TRBV6-2 or TRBV6-3 and TRBJ2-5, with 9 bases matching TRBD2. Specimen: peripheral blood. This TCR came from a woman aged 55-69 years with active COVID-19. The CDR3 nucleotides are TGTGCCAGCAGTTACTGGGCGGGAGGGCGCGAGACCCAGTACTTC. It yields the protein CASSYWAGGRETQYF.